Below, one T cell receptor (beta chain) is given with its context. The data stem from a study of blood T cell repertoires in COVID-19. For the study at large: Spain, Italy and the United States supplied samples that represented acute and convalescent COVID-19. T cells, B-cell-depleted T cells, or PBMCs supplied cDNA or gDNA.

Source study methods: Amplification of reference gene primers was used by the study to estimate nucleated cell counts. The repertoire was sequenced with immunoSEQ multiplex PCR; TCRdb's copy has only in-frame clones and lacks some. Clone size and V and J calls were adopted from that table, with D and trimming inferred from the DNA. The sample comprises roughly 56,000 clones, around 90% of which are singletons, and over 5.5% rests with the top ten. CDR3 length: 22 residues. The germline V gene has CDR1 LGHDT and CDR2 YNNKEL (reference sequence). Trimming cost V 3 bases and J 0 bases; bases outside gene matches: 24.

The chain uses TRBV3-1 (or the pseudogene TRBV3-2) and TRBJ2-3; TRBD1 matches 7 bases. The TCR sequence derives from a man in his fifties with active COVID-19. Material for sequencing was peripheral blood. The CDR3 sequence: CASSQSEWFRTGPFRSTDTQYF. For the CDR3, the DNA is TGTGCCAGCAGCCAGTCGGAATGGTTCCGGACAGGACCGTTTAGGAGCACAGATACGCAGTATTTT.